The text below deals with one T cell receptor (beta chain). Sequencing used immunoSEQ multiplex PCR; TCRdb keeps in-frame clones, though not all of them. The table has roughly 100,000 clones, approximately 90% seen once. The data originate from a study of siplizumab effects on memory and regulatory T cells. Per the germline V gene, CDR1 is LNHDA and CDR2 is SQIVND (reference sequence). This CDR3 has 14 residues. V shed 7 bases, J shed 0 bases, and the junction held 4 bases outside the gene matches. This clonotype originated in a human donor in good health. The rearrangement uses TRBV19 and TRBJ1-1; TRBD1 matches 8 bases. The sample was CD4+ T cells sorted from blood. The CDR3 nucleotides read TGTGCCAGTACCCCGGACAGGGTGAACACTGAAGCTTTCTTT. It yields the protein CASTPDRVNTEAFF.